The T cell receptor beta chain described here comes from a study of T cell responses to AZD1222 COVID-19 vaccine. Study-wide results and limits: Just a handful of AZD1222 recipients tested seropositive at baseline. None of the repertoires were sampled until the peak T cell response had passed.

A word on this clone: The target antigen is unknown.

Here immunoSEQ multiplex PCR was the method, and the copy in TCRdb shows in-frame clones only, minus some. This repertoire shows about 150,000 clones, 75% to 90% found once; its top ten account for about 4%. The CDR3 length is 15 residues. From germline, CDR1 is LNHDA and CDR2 SQIVND (reference sequence). V trimming: 5 bases; J trimming: 4 bases; junction bases outside the gene matches: 3. The V and J genes are TRBV19 and TRBJ2-2, with 11 bases matching TRBD2. The origin of this receptor is an adult in good health. The sample here was peripheral blood, taken on day 0 of MenACWY control vaccination. The CDR3 spells CASSVGTSGTGELFF. The DNA of the CDR3 is TGTGCCAGTAGTGTCGGGACTAGCGGCACCGGGGAGCTGTTTTTT. The full variable domain, its missing parts supplied by reference TRBV19 and TRBJ2-2, is DGGITQSPKYLFRKEGQNVTLSCEQNLNHDAMYWYRQDPGQGLRLIYYSQIVNDFQKGDIAEGYSVSREKKESFPLTVTSAQKNPTAFYLCASSVGTSGTGELFFGEGSRLTVL.